A selection of T cell receptor beta chains follows, all from one sample in a study of cytotoxic CD8 clonotypes in ibrutinib-treated CLL. Clones were sequenced by immunoSEQ multiplex PCR, and TCRdb holds only the in-frame ones, with some missing. The sample comprises around 14,000 clones, approximately 52% of which are singletons, and nearly 35% rests with the top ten. Sample: PBMCs, taken at an approximately 22-month disease-progression time point, from a patient treated with ibrutinib. The source is a human donor with chronic lymphocytic leukemia. Each CDR3 is given with its conserved first and last residue. Each record gives: clone size, D gene, J gene, V gene, CDR3 DNA, CDR3 protein. A D gene is named only where the DNA matches it firmly. Clone size, where shown, is once, few, many, or a class for clones that have expanded.

clone_size: NA; d_call: NA; j_call: TRBJ1-1; v_call: TRBV9; cdr3_nt: TGTGCCAGCAGCGTCGCCTTACAGGGTTATACTGAAGCTTTCTTT; cdr3_aa: CASSVALQGYTEAFF
clone_size: once; d_call: NA; j_call: TRBJ2-7; v_call: TRBV5-6; cdr3_nt: TGTGCCAGCAGCTTGGTTTACGAGCAGTACTTC; cdr3_aa: CASSLVYEQYF
clone_size: NA; d_call: NA; j_call: TRBJ1-4; v_call: TRBV5-6; cdr3_nt: TGTGCCAGCAGCTTGGCAGGGGTGGATGAAAAACTGTTTTTT; cdr3_aa: CASSLAGVDEKLFF
clone_size: NA; d_call: TRBD2; j_call: TRBJ2-1; v_call: TRBV4-1; cdr3_nt: TGCGCCAGCAGCCAAGCGCTAGCGGTAAATGAGCAGTTCTTC; cdr3_aa: CASSQALAVNEQFF
clone_size: few; d_call: NA; j_call: TRBJ2-5; v_call: TRBV5-6; cdr3_nt: TGTGCCAGCAGCTACTACAGGAACCCCGGGTATACCCAGTACTTC; cdr3_aa: CASSYYRNPGYTQYF
clone_size: NA; d_call: NA; j_call: TRBJ1-2; v_call: TRBV19; cdr3_nt: TGTGCCAGTAGCCCGGACAGAAACTATGGCTACACCTTC; cdr3_aa: CASSPDRNYGYTF
clone_size: NA; d_call: TRBD1; j_call: TRBJ1-1; v_call: TRBV19; cdr3_nt: TGTGCCAGTAGTATCCCGGGGACAGGGGGCCGTACTGAAGCTTTCTTT; cdr3_aa: CASSIPGTGGRTEAFF
clone_size: NA; d_call: NA; j_call: TRBJ2-1; v_call: TRBV9; cdr3_nt: TGTGCCAGCAGTTTAGCCTCCTACAATGAGCAGTTCTTC; cdr3_aa: CASSLASYNEQFF
clone_size: NA; d_call: TRBD1; j_call: TRBJ1-2; v_call: TRBV19; cdr3_nt: TGTGCCAGTAGTCAGGGGGATCTCGATGGCTACACCTTC; cdr3_aa: CASSQGDLDGYTF
clone_size: NA; d_call: NA; j_call: TRBJ1-1; v_call: TRBV11-2; cdr3_nt: TGTGCCAGCAGCTTAGTGGGGGCGTTAATGAACACTGAAGCTTTCTTT; cdr3_aa: CASSLVGALMNTEAFF
clone_size: NA; d_call: TRBD1; j_call: TRBJ2-5; v_call: TRBV15; cdr3_nt: TGTGCCACCAGCAGAGATCAATTGGGACAGGAGACCCAGTACTTC; cdr3_aa: CATSRDQLGQETQYF
clone_size: NA; d_call: TRBD2; j_call: TRBJ2-2; v_call: TRBV25-1; cdr3_nt: TGTGCCAGCAGTGAGTTGGGAGGGGCCGTGGACACCGGGGAGCTGTTTTTT; cdr3_aa: CASSELGGAVDTGELFF
clone_size: NA; d_call: NA; j_call: TRBJ1-1; v_call: TRBV19; cdr3_nt: TGTGCCAGCAGCACGACAGGGAACACTGAAGCTTTCTTT; cdr3_aa: CASSTTGNTEAFF
clone_size: few; d_call: NA; j_call: TRBJ2-5; v_call: TRBV7-9; cdr3_nt: TGTGCCAGCGTTCTCTATGACCGACTCCTCATTAAAGAGACCCAGTACTTC; cdr3_aa: CASVLYDRLLIKETQYF
clone_size: NA; d_call: NA; j_call: TRBJ2-1; v_call: TRBV11-2; cdr3_nt: TGTGCCAGCAGCTTACAGAACTCCTACAATGAGCAGTTCTTC; cdr3_aa: CASSLQNSYNEQFF
clone_size: NA; d_call: NA; j_call: TRBJ2-5; v_call: TRBV10-3; cdr3_nt: TGTGCCACGACAGGAGGGCTCGGAGAGACCCAGTACTTC; cdr3_aa: CATTGGLGETQYF
clone_size: few; d_call: NA; j_call: TRBJ2-1; v_call: TRBV2; cdr3_nt: TGTGCCAGCACCGAAAGGATGAGCTCCTACAATGAGCAGTTCTTC; cdr3_aa: CASTERMSSYNEQFF
clone_size: few; d_call: TRBD1; j_call: TRBJ1-3; v_call: TRBV5-4; cdr3_nt: TGTGCCAGCAGTCCAGGGGGCACTGGAAACACCATATATTTT; cdr3_aa: CASSPGGTGNTIYF
clone_size: NA; d_call: NA; j_call: TRBJ2-3; v_call: TRBV7-6; cdr3_nt: TGTGCCAGCAGCTTAGCCGACCCAGACACAGATACGCAGTATTTT; cdr3_aa: CASSLADPDTDTQYF
clone_size: NA; d_call: TRBD1; j_call: TRBJ2-7; v_call: TRBV27; cdr3_nt: TGTGCCAGCAGTTCCCGGGACAGGGGGCGCTACGAGCAGTACTTC; cdr3_aa: CASSSRDRGRYEQYF
clone_size: NA; d_call: NA; j_call: TRBJ2-1; v_call: TRBV11-2; cdr3_nt: TGTGCCAGCACCATCTCCAGCGGTAACAATGAGCAGTTCTTC; cdr3_aa: CASTISSGNNEQFF
clone_size: NA; d_call: NA; j_call: TRBJ2-7; v_call: TRBV13; cdr3_nt: TGTGCCAGCAGCCCTCAAGGTAGGGGGACCTACGAGCAGTACTTC; cdr3_aa: CASSPQGRGTYEQYF
clone_size: few; d_call: TRBD1; j_call: TRBJ2-1; v_call: TRBV7-9; cdr3_nt: TGTGCCAGCAGCTTAACGAGGGGGCTGGACAATGAGCAGTTCTTC; cdr3_aa: CASSLTRGLDNEQFF
clone_size: once; d_call: NA; j_call: TRBJ1-2; v_call: TRBV7-8; cdr3_nt: TGTGCCAGCAGCCGCCGGTGGGGAGTTTATGGCTACACCTTC; cdr3_aa: CASSRRWGVYGYTF
clone_size: NA; d_call: NA; j_call: TRBJ2-5; v_call: TRBV7-9; cdr3_nt: TGTGCCAGCTTCCCCCCAGTCCAAGAGACCCAGTACTTC; cdr3_aa: CASFPPVQETQYF
clone_size: NA; d_call: TRBD1; j_call: TRBJ1-2; v_call: TRBV9; cdr3_nt: TGTGCCAGCAGCGTCGCAGGGGGTCCCTATGGCTACACCTTC; cdr3_aa: CASSVAGGPYGYTF
clone_size: NA; d_call: NA; j_call: TRBJ1-1; v_call: TRBV7-8; cdr3_nt: TGTGCCAGCGCCCCCGAGTTGAACACTGAAGCTTTCTTT; cdr3_aa: CASAPELNTEAFF
clone_size: NA; d_call: NA; j_call: TRBJ1-5; v_call: TRBV5-1; cdr3_nt: TGCGCCAGCAGCATCGACTGGGGGAGCAATCAGCCCCAGCATTTT; cdr3_aa: CASSIDWGSNQPQHF
clone_size: NA; d_call: NA; j_call: TRBJ2-2; v_call: TRBV4-1; cdr3_nt: TGCGCCAGCAGCCAATCCAGCAACACCGGGGAGCTGTTTTTT; cdr3_aa: CASSQSSNTGELFF
clone_size: NA; d_call: NA; j_call: TRBJ1-1; v_call: TRBV2; cdr3_nt: TGTGCCAGCAGCTCCAATATGAACACTGAAGCTTTCTTT; cdr3_aa: CASSSNMNTEAFF
clone_size: once; d_call: TRBD1; j_call: TRBJ1-6; v_call: TRBV5-1; cdr3_nt: TGCGCCAGCAGCCCCGACGGACAGGGAGGTTCACCCCTCCACTTT; cdr3_aa: CASSPDGQGGSPLHF
clone_size: NA; d_call: NA; j_call: TRBJ1-1; v_call: TRBV7-9; cdr3_nt: TGTGCCAGCAGCTTAGAAGGGGGCACTGAAGCTTTCTTT; cdr3_aa: CASSLEGGTEAFF
clone_size: NA; d_call: NA; j_call: TRBJ2-6; v_call: TRBV5-6; cdr3_nt: TGTGCCAGCAGCTTGATAGCGTCTGGGGCCAACGTCCTGACTTTC; cdr3_aa: CASSLIASGANVLTF
clone_size: NA; d_call: NA; j_call: TRBJ1-2; v_call: TRBV5-6; cdr3_nt: TGTGCCAGCAGCTTGTATCAGGGAACTAACTATGGCTACACCTTC; cdr3_aa: CASSLYQGTNYGYTF
clone_size: few; d_call: NA; j_call: TRBJ1-4; v_call: TRBV4-1; cdr3_nt: TGCGCCAGCAGCCGTGGAGATGCTAATGAAAAACTGTTTTTT; cdr3_aa: CASSRGDANEKLFF
clone_size: NA; d_call: TRBD1; j_call: TRBJ1-2; v_call: TRBV9; cdr3_nt: TGTGCCAGCAGCGCGACAGGGCGCGGTGTTAATGGCTACACCTTC; cdr3_aa: CASSATGRGVNGYTF
clone_size: NA; d_call: NA; j_call: TRBJ2-3; v_call: TRBV5-4; cdr3_nt: TGTGCCAGCAGCGACGGACAAGGAGGGAGTACGCAGTATTTT; cdr3_aa: CASSDGQGGSTQYF
clone_size: many; d_call: NA; j_call: TRBJ1-1; v_call: TRBV6-1; cdr3_nt: TGTGCCACCCTTGAGAACACTGAAGCTTTCTTT; cdr3_aa: CATLENTEAFF
clone_size: NA; d_call: NA; j_call: TRBJ2-7; v_call: TRBV5-4; cdr3_nt: TGTGCCAGCAGCACAGGGTCCTCAACCTACGAGCAGTACTTC; cdr3_aa: CASSTGSSTYEQYF